Listed here is a single T cell receptor beta chain. The data are from a study of T-cell memory formation after mild COVID-19. TCRalpha and TCRbeta libraries used 5'RACE with constant-segment primers and UMIs. TCRdb re-called the 5' RACE reads with MiXCR, one entry per CDR3 protein. Among 450,000 to 650,000 distinct CDR3 sequences listed, roughly 20% were seen once. The V gene's germline CDR1 is MNHNS and CDR2 SASEGT. Trimming cost V 6 bases and J 0 bases, with 12 bases left between them. This CDR3 is built from 14 residues. The receptor's source is an adult woman who had mild COVID-19 (a few samples of this study predate the infection). Cell type and time point are not known. This chain links TRBV6-1 with TRBJ2-7, with D uncertain. Material for sequencing was PBMCs or a T cell subset sorted from them (not recorded which). The CDR3 reads CASRRTDSSYEQYF. CDR3 in DNA: TGTGCCAGCAGACGGACGGATTCCTCCTACGAGCAGTACTTC.